This is a list of T cell receptor beta chains from one sample in a study of T cell repertoires in aging, cancer and after chemotherapy. TCRdb passed the multiplex PCR reads through MiXCR, listing each CDR3 protein once. The sample shows more than 10,000 distinct CDR3 sequences, about 31% of them seen only once. The sequencing input was blood. These receptors were collected from a human donor in good health. The donor label of this sample is uncertain. CDR3s include the opening cysteine and the closing phenylalanine or tryptophan. The order of the fields is clone size, V gene, CDR3 length, CDR3 protein. Clone sizes are given selectively: once, few, many, or a class where the clone is expanded.

abundance: NA
v_gene: TRBV12-3/TRBV12-4
len: 13
CDR3aa: CASTGGTWETQYF

abundance: NA
v_gene: TRBV10-3
len: 15
CDR3aa: CAISEARDRKNIQYF

abundance: NA
v_gene: TRBV18
len: 14
CDR3aa: CASSPPGDRAGYTF

abundance: NA
v_gene: TRBV5-4
len: 13
CDR3aa: CATSGTSGDEQFF

abundance: NA
v_gene: TRBV27
len: 16
CDR3aa: CASRGFVFRGSYEQYF

abundance: medium-sized
v_gene: TRBV29-1
len: 16
CDR3aa: CSVEAIPAGGSYEQYF

abundance: NA
v_gene: TRBV6-2/TRBV6-3
len: 14
CDR3aa: CASSFRDSIQPQHF

abundance: NA
v_gene: TRBV6-5
len: 12
CDR3aa: CASSRGEGKLFF

abundance: NA
v_gene: TRBV7-2
len: 13
CDR3aa: CASSPPTSGEQYF

abundance: medium-sized
v_gene: TRBV29-1
len: 13
CDR3aa: CSVRNVDSYEQYF

abundance: NA
v_gene: TRBV11-1
len: 14
CDR3aa: CASSLGASREKLFF

abundance: few
v_gene: TRBV6-5
len: 16
CDR3aa: CASSGLAGAIRGEQYF

abundance: NA
v_gene: TRBV24-1
len: 16
CDR3aa: CATSDFGTGGYNEQFF

abundance: NA
v_gene: TRBV12-3/TRBV12-4
len: 15
CDR3aa: CASRRTGRPDSPLHF

abundance: few
v_gene: TRBV5-4
len: 16
CDR3aa: CASSGQGATGANVLTF

abundance: medium-sized
v_gene: TRBV19
len: 14
CDR3aa: CASSIVMTGEGYTF

abundance: medium-sized
v_gene: TRBV19
len: 14
CDR3aa: CASSTTGFSYEQYF

abundance: NA
v_gene: TRBV5-6
len: 15
CDR3aa: CASSSHPGSNYGYTF

abundance: few
v_gene: TRBV7-2
len: 15
CDR3aa: CASSVRSGYYNEQFF

abundance: NA
v_gene: TRBV19
len: 15
CDR3aa: CASSTRGGTNYGYTF

abundance: once
v_gene: TRBV11-1
len: 14
CDR3aa: CASSFPGQVRETFF

abundance: NA
v_gene: TRBV19
len: 14
CDR3aa: CASSIGGPRPEAFF

abundance: NA
v_gene: TRBV6-5
len: 16
CDR3aa: CASSYSQGLAGNTIYF

abundance: NA
v_gene: TRBV5-5
len: 18
CDR3aa: CASSAEGGRSSGANVLTF

abundance: large
v_gene: TRBV29-1
len: 15
CDR3aa: CSARTSGDGGNEQFF

abundance: medium-sized
v_gene: TRBV15
len: 17
CDR3aa: CATSKSAGTGNTDTQYF

abundance: few
v_gene: TRBV19
len: 13
CDR3aa: CASSTGLSYEQYF

abundance: NA
v_gene: TRBV6-2/TRBV6-3
len: 15
CDR3aa: CASSSGLAGVVEQYF

abundance: NA
v_gene: TRBV6-2/TRBV6-3
len: 11
CDR3aa: CASKVQGEAFF

abundance: NA
v_gene: TRBV27
len: 14
CDR3aa: CASCLDGRAYEQYF

abundance: few
v_gene: TRBV6-2/TRBV6-3
len: 14
CDR3aa: CASCWTSGPYEQYF

abundance: few
v_gene: TRBV10-3
len: 12
CDR3aa: CAISEAGEYAFF

abundance: NA
v_gene: TRBV6-1
len: 14
CDR3aa: CASSSMRRDQPQHF

abundance: NA
v_gene: TRBV6-5
len: 17
CDR3aa: CASSYWGSGKAQETQYF

abundance: NA
v_gene: TRBV18
len: 13
CDR3aa: CASSPGSDTEAFF

abundance: once
v_gene: TRBV6-4
len: 15
CDR3aa: CASSDRDPGANVLTF

abundance: few
v_gene: TRBV19
len: 12
CDR3aa: CASSIEGMRAFF

abundance: few
v_gene: TRBV19
len: 16
CDR3aa: CASSGDGTARYDEQYF

abundance: few
v_gene: TRBV30
len: 13
CDR3aa: CAWSVAYNQPQHF

abundance: NA
v_gene: TRBV6-2/TRBV6-3
len: 15
CDR3aa: CATYFRSGSTGELFF

abundance: few
v_gene: TRBV30
len: 18
CDR3aa: CAWNPGQGVWPNTGELFF

abundance: NA
v_gene: TRBV19
len: 14
CDR3aa: CTSSTIGTGGGYTF

abundance: NA
v_gene: TRBV6-4
len: 13
CDR3aa: CASSDRQDTEAFF

abundance: few
v_gene: TRBV24-1
len: 14
CDR3aa: CATSDHPNTGELFF

abundance: few
v_gene: TRBV5-6
len: 14
CDR3aa: CASSLARWGRELFF

abundance: few
v_gene: TRBV30
len: 13
CDR3aa: CAWSYDSLGTQYF

abundance: NA
v_gene: TRBV6-2/TRBV6-3
len: 13
CDR3aa: CASSDARDKPQHF